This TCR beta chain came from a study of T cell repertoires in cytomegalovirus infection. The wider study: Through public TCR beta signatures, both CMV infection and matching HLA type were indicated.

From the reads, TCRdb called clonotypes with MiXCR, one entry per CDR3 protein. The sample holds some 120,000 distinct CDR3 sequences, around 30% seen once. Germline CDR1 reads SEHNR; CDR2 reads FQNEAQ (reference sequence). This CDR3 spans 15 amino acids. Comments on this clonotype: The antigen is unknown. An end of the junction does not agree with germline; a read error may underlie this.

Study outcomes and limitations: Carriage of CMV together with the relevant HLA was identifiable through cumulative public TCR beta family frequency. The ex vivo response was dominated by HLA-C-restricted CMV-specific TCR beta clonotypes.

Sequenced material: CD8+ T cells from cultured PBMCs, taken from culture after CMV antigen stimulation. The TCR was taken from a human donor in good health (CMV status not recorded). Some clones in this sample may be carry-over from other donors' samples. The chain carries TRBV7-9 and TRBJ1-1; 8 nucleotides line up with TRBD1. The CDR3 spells CASSSTDRGHTEAYF. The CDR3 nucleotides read TGTGCCAGCAGCTCTACTGACAGGGGACACACTGAAGCTTACTTT.